A single sample is the source of the 8 T cell receptor beta chains below, sequenced in a study of blood T cell repertoires in COVID-19. The protocol was immunoSEQ multiplex PCR, while the TCRdb copy is restricted to in-frame clones and leaves out a portion. Counted here are 350,000 to 450,000 clones, around 89% occurring once; the ten biggest clones make up 1% to 1.3%. The sequenced sample was PBMCs or T cells enriched from blood (not recorded which). These receptors were collected from a man aged 25 to 40 who had recovered from COVID-19.

V usage is TRBV3-1 (or the pseudogene TRBV3-2) and J usage is TRBJ2-1; weak D call: TRBD1 (6 bases). CDR3 length: 14 amino acids. The V and J ends lost 1 base and 7 bases respectively, with 11 bases between them. From germline, CDR1 is LGHDT and CDR2 YNNKEL (reference sequence). CDR3 sequence (DNA): TGTGCCAGCAGCCAAGCCTGGGGACAAAATGAGCAGTTCTTC. Its translation is CASSQAWGQNEQFF.

Points on this clone: In the same sample, other DNA sequences code for this CDR3. The CDR3 is CASSLIAGTYEQYF. In DNA, the CDR3 is TGCGCCAGCAGCCTAATAGCGGGTACCTACGAGCAGTACTTC. The rearrangement uses TRBV4-1 and TRBJ2-7; 7 bases align to TRBD2. This CDR3 has 14 amino acids. Germline loops: CDR1 MGHRA, CDR2 YSYEKL. V was pared by 4 bases and J by 2 bases, with 5 bases of the junction left unmatched.

This rearrangement joins TRBV19 to TRBJ2-7; 7 bases map to TRBD2. There are 15 residues in the CDR3. CDR1 and CDR2 from the germline V gene are LNHDA and SQIVND (reference sequence). Trimming cost V 3 bases and J 4 bases; bases outside gene matches: 9. The DNA for the CDR3 is TGTGCCAGTAGTATCGGCGGGAGCCCCCGGTACGAGCAGTACTTC. Amino acid sequence: CASSIGGSPRYEQYF.

V and J are TRBV6-5 and TRBJ2-5, with no clear D. CDR1 and CDR2 (germline): MNHEY, SVGAGI. V dropped 3 bases and J dropped 7 bases, with 15 bases sitting between them. This CDR3 spans 14 amino acids. The CDR3: CASSYESLGGTQYF. The CDR3 DNA reads as TGTGCCAGCAGTTATGAATCGCTCGGCGGGACCCAGTACTTC.

This clone was seen a few times. The rearrangement joins TRBV7-9 to TRBJ2-1; TRBD2 matches 8 bases. The CDR3 covers 15 residues. Germline loops: CDR1 SEHNR, CDR2 FQNEAQ (reference sequence). With V trimmed by 0 bases and J by 6 bases, 4 bases remained unmatched. This CDR3 reads CASSLASGILNEQFF. The CDR3 coding sequence is TGTGCCAGCAGCTTAGCTAGCGGGATCCTCAATGAGCAGTTCTTC.

This clone was detected once. The rearrangement links TRBV5-1 to TRBJ2-1, with D possibly being TRBD2 (5 bases). The ends were cut back, 0 bases at V and 9 bases at J, with 10 bases in the middle. Germline-derived CDR1 and CDR2 are SGHRS and YFSETQ. CDR3 length: 13 residues. The CDR3 loop reads CASSLEDGGEQFF. In DNA form, the CDR3 reads TGCGCCAGCAGCTTGGAGGACGGAGGTGAGCAGTTCTTC.

In this sample, this clone turned up once. The chain combines TRBV3-1 (or the pseudogene TRBV3-2) with TRBJ1-4; a weak D match, TRBD1 (6 bases). Germline V CDR1 and CDR2: LGHDT, YNNKEL (reference sequence). This CDR3 comprises 15 residues. Trimming removed 1 base at V and 7 bases at J, with 13 bases between. The CDR3 DNA reads TGTGCCAGCAGCCAAGTACTGGGGGCAGGTGAAAAACTGTTTTTT. Protein product: CASSQVLGAGEKLFF.

The V and J genes are TRBV7-9 and TRBJ1-1; 7 bases are a match to TRBD1. The CDR3 has 13 amino acids. J gave up 1 base and V 8 bases, and 4 bases lay outside the gene matches. CDR1 and CDR2 from the germline V gene are SEHNR and FQNEAQ (reference sequence). The CDR3 DNA reads TGTGCCAGCGGAAACAGGGGGAACACTGAAGCTTTCTTT. Amino acids: CASGNRGNTEAFF.